This entry concerns a single T cell receptor beta chain. The protocol was immunoSEQ multiplex PCR, while the TCRdb copy is restricted to in-frame clones and leaves out a portion. This sample carries about 410,000 clones, about 89% of them seen once, and the ten largest clones take 1.5% to 1.8%. The sample originates from a study of blood T cell repertoires in COVID-19. Background on the study: COVID-19 samples, acute and convalescent, were from the United States, Italy and Spain.

Unmatched junction bases numbered 3, after V lost 0 bases and J lost 5 bases. CDR1 is SGHDT, CDR2 YYEEEE, per germline. This CDR3 contains 15 residues. The material sequenced was peripheral blood. V usage is TRBV5-6 and J usage is TRBJ1-1; 11 nucleotides line up with TRBD1. The origin of this receptor is a middle-aged woman with COVID-19, enrolled during active disease. The CDR3 protein is CASSLVDRGQTEAFF. The CDR3 nucleotides are TGTGCCAGCAGCTTGGTGGACAGGGGGCAGACTGAAGCTTTCTTT. Full variable domain (rest looked up from reference TRBV5-6 and TRBJ1-1): DAGVTQSPTHLIKTRGQQVTLRCSPKSGHDTVSWYQQALGQGPQFIFQYYEEEERQRGNFPDRFSGHQFPNYSSELNVNALLLGDSALYLCASSLVDRGQTEAFFGQGTRLTVV.